This TCR beta chain was profiled in a study of T cell clonotyping in hematopoietic cell transplantation (dated by TCRdb to about 2021). For the wider study: In the study, 140 or so blood samples were gathered from 35 consecutive transplant recipients and their related donors. Recruitment of patients was conducted between 2015 and early 2017, and follow-up was continued until late 2020 or death.

V is shortened by 7 bases, J by 3 bases, and the region joining them spans 10 bases. Taken from the germline V gene (reference sequence), the CDR1 and CDR2 loops are MNHNY and SVGAGI. Including the terminal cysteine and phenylalanine, the CDR3 comprises 12 residues. CDR3 DNA only is kept here, 36 bases in frame from base 1. Here is what the overall study found, with its caveats: The sample size was limited and the cells went unsorted, which meant the CD4 and CD8 repertoire contributions could not be told apart. Donor and pretransplant recipient Inverse Simpson Index values predicted broader posttransplant TCR repertoire diversity. After transplant, TCR diversity in recipients dropped, and pathologically expanded clonotypes climbed progressively between day 30 and day 180. Recipient repertoires showed only a small fraction of overlap with donor repertoires, and over 97% appeared de novo at the given depth.

This sample's time point label indicates: 30 days after allo-HCT. Recipient blood was collected about 28 days before transplant and at days 30, 100 and 180 after transplant. Nuclei Lysis Solution was used to extract genomic DNA from fresh or cryopreserved unfractionated peripheral blood mononuclear cells. On this clone itself: The specificity of this receptor is unknown. No quality values exist for individual bases; no much larger clone is one base distant.

The immunoSEQ assay, a bias-controlled multiplex PCR using V- and J-specific primers, was used to amplify TCR beta CDR3 regions from genomic DNA. A second PCR step added a proprietary barcode and Illumina adapter sequences to the CDR3 amplicons. An Illumina MiSeq instrument was used to sequence the CDR3 libraries. In the source study's methods: Export and quality control were done with immunoSEQ Analyzer 3.0, while downstream analyses used R Bioconductor and Immunarch. Repertoire metrics were calculated using only productive rearrangements within the normalized downsampled data set. In the normalized cohort, clonotypes with more than 5 templates were defined as pathologically expanded. Repertoire diversity was measured with the Inverse Simpson Index. CMV-specificity analyses were carried out on the non-normalized data set to capture all clonotypes. The table was pulled from immuneACCESS by TCRdb, which kept in-frame rearrangements only. Such tables lose some clones; where checked, under half of the loss comes from unresolved V genes, and the rest has no known cause. V, J and clone size are taken as reported in that table, and D and trimming were inferred from the DNA itself. Here the sample has approximately 13,000 clones; approximately 97% occur a single time. The ten top clones hold around 4.2% of the sample.

The specimen comprised peripheral blood mononuclear cells, sampled 30 days after allogeneic stem cell transplant. This TCR was sampled from a female patient aged 50-59 years who had an allogeneic stem cell transplant from an unrelated donor, so T cells may come from the graft donor. Some clones in this sample may be carry-over from other donors' samples. The sequence is built from TRBV6-6 and TRBJ2-7; the D match is possibly TRBD1 or TRBD2, with 5 bases aligned in each. The base sequence is TGTGCCAGCAATGGGGGTGACTACGAGCAGTACTTC. This codes for CASNGGDYEQYF.